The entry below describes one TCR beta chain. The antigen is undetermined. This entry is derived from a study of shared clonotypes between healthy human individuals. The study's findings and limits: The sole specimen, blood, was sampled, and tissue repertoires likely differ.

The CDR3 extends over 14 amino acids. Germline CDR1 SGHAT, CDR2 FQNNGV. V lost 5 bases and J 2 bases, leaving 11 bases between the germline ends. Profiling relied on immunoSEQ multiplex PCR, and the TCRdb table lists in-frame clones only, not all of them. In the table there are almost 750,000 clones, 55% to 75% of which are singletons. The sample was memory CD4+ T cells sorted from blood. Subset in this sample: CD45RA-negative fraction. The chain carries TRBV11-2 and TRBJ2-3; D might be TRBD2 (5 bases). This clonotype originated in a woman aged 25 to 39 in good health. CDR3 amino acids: CASSKDSYTDTQYF. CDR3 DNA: TGTGCCAGCAGCAAGGACTCATACACAGATACGCAGTATTTT.